The clone carrying this T cell receptor beta chain showed up just a few times. Antigen: not known. The whole isolated RNA underwent reverse transcription, so sequencing captured expressed TCRB transcripts. Repertoires were generated with immunoSEQ multiplex PCR, while TCRdb's copy carries only in-frame clones and drops some. This table has just under 150,000 clones, less than 15% appearing once. This sample is part of a study of beta chain features in type 1 diabetes. CDR1 MGHDK and CDR2 SYGVNS come from the germline V gene. The ends lost 2 bases at V and 0 bases at J; junction bases unmatched: 12. The CDR3 length is 18 residues. Study outcomes and limitations: People with Type 1 diabetes carried modestly yet significantly shorter TCRB CDR3s in all four CD4+ subsets. Among type 1 diabetes patients, VDJ junctions had fewer insertions and more deletions.

The sequence came from a man aged 18 to 29 with type 1 diabetes. V and J are TRBV25-1 and TRBJ1-2; 7 nucleotides match TRBD1. The specimen sequenced was central memory CD4+ T cells from blood. The CDR3 loop is CASSERGIGQDTNYGYTF. CDR3 bases: TGTGCCAGCAGTGAAAGGGGCATCGGACAGGACACTAACTATGGCTACACCTTC.